One and the same sample provided the 4 T cell receptor beta chains below, sequenced in a study of cytomegalovirus exposure and HLA in healthy donors. 13 Jbeta primers and 60 Vbeta primers were used for the PCR. The assay was immunoSEQ multiplex PCR, and TCRdb's table has in-frame clones only and misses some. This repertoire includes about 67,000 clones. The specimen was PBMCs. These receptors all come from a man aged 25-45 years in good health and CMV-seropositive.

The V gene is TRBV2, the J gene TRBJ2-3, with D possibly matching TRBD2 (6 bases). Germline CDR1 and CDR2: SNHLY and FYNNEI. The V and J ends lost 3 bases and 5 bases respectively, with 6 bases between them. The CDR3 covers 12 residues. The CDR3 DNA sequence: TGTGCCAGCAGTGATAGCGGAGATACGCAGTATTTT. Amino acids: CASSDSGDTQYF.

The rearrangement joins TRBV30 to TRBJ1-3; 7 bases are shared with TRBD1. The V and J ends lost 3 bases and 0 bases, in that order; junction bases with no gene match: 8. This CDR3 region has 16 residues. Per germline, CDR1 GTSNPN and CDR2 SVGIG (reference sequence). The CDR3: CAWRAGTVTSGNTIYF. The CDR3 coding sequence is TGTGCCTGGAGGGCAGGGACAGTCACCTCTGGAAACACCATATATTTT.

This chain joins TRBV29-1 and TRBJ2-7; weak D call: TRBD2 (7 bases). CDR3 length: 12 amino acids. V lost 4 bases and J 5 bases, leaving 12 bases between the germline ends. Germline CDR1 reads SQVTM; CDR2 reads ANQGSEA. The CDR3 DNA is TGCAGCGTTGGCGGGGGCTTCGACGAGCAGTACTTC. Protein: CSVGGGFDEQYF.

The gene calls are TRBV27 and TRBJ1-6; D possibly corresponds to TRBD1 (6 bases). CDR3 length: 14 amino acids. Between the trimmed V and J ends, which lost 3 bases and 7 bases, there was a span of 10 bases. Germline CDR1 is MNHEY and CDR2 is SMNVEV (reference sequence). The CDR3 DNA follows: TGTGCCAGCAGTTTCAGGGGTCCGAATTCACCCCTCCACTTT. The encoded protein is CASSFRGPNSPLHF.